These 29 T cell receptor beta chains were sequenced from one sample in a study of cytomegalovirus exposure and HLA in healthy donors. PCR employed 60 Vbeta and 13 Jbeta primers. Assay used: immunoSEQ multiplex PCR; TCRdb lists only in-frame clones, some missing. Among 150,000 to 200,000 clones listed, under 80% were seen once. The sample consisted of PBMCs. These receptors were collected from a female donor in good health and CMV-seronegative.

The chain combines TRBV5-4 with TRBJ1-1; possible D gene TRBD1, 5 bases. Between the trimmed V and J ends, which lost 3 bases and 5 bases, there was a span of 11 bases. Germline V gene sequence: CDR1 SGHNT, CDR2 YYREEE (reference sequence). The CDR3 is made up of 13 amino acids. This CDR3 is CASSSPGGTEAFF. CDR3 nucleotides: TGTGCCAGCAGCTCCCCGGGGGGGACTGAAGCTTTCTTT.

V and J are TRBV29-1 and TRBJ2-7; D may be TRBD1 (6 bases). Trimming cost V 3 bases and J 2 bases, with 11 bases left between them. The germline CDR1 and CDR2 sequences are SQVTM and ANQGSEA. The CDR3 consists of 13 residues. As DNA, the CDR3 is TGCAGCGTTGAGAGTCCAGGGGCCTACGAGCAGTACTTC. Amino acids: CSVESPGAYEQYF.

The chain joins TRBV30 to TRBJ1-3; 7 bases are shared with TRBD1. CDR3 length equals 14 residues. Per the germline V gene, CDR1 is GTSNPN and CDR2 is SVGIG (reference sequence). The J segment lost 2 bases and the V segment lost 3 bases, leaving 4 bases of the junction unmatched. CDR3 amino acids: CAWSLGQPGNTIYF. In DNA form, the CDR3 reads TGTGCCTGGAGCTTGGGACAGCCTGGAAACACCATATATTTT.

The chain employs TRBV13 and TRBJ2-7, with TRBD1 matching over 10 bases. Germline V lookup: CDR1 PRHDT, CDR2 FYEKMQ (reference sequence). The CDR3 runs 15 residues. J lost 5 bases, V lost 4 bases, and 8 bases had no gene match. In nucleotides, the CDR3 is TGTGCCAGCAGCTCCCCGGGACAGGGGACGCACGAGCAGTACTTC. Translation gives CASSSPGQGTHEQYF.

This clone was detected only a few times. The V gene is TRBV10-3, the J gene TRBJ2-5, with unresolved D. Trimming removed 2 bases from V and 5 bases from J, with 12 bases in between. CDR3 size: 14 residues. Germline V lookup: CDR1 ENHRY, CDR2 SYGVKD. As DNA, the CDR3 is TGTGCCATCAGTGAGAATAGCTCCGGGGAGACCCAGTACTTC. Amino acids: CAISENSSGETQYF.

This clone turned up a few times. This chain joins TRBV27 and TRBJ2-7, with 12 positions matching TRBD2. The CDR3 covers 13 residues. Germline CDR1 reads MNHEY; CDR2 reads SMNVEV (reference sequence). Losses at the gene ends were 6 bases for V and 6 bases for J; bases not matched to a gene: 3. The CDR3 nucleotides are TGTGCCAGCAGACTAGCGGGGGGAATCGAGCAGTACTTC. This sequence encodes CASRLAGGIEQYF.

This rearrangement joins TRBV4-1 to TRBJ1-1; 7 bases match TRBD1. Per the germline V gene, CDR1 is MGHRA and CDR2 is YSYEKL. The CDR3 runs to 15 residues. With V trimmed by 5 bases and J by 1 base, 7 bases remained unmatched. The CDR3 is CASSSSGTANTEAFF. For the CDR3, the DNA is TGCGCCAGCAGCTCCTCCGGGACAGCGAACACTGAAGCTTTCTTT.

This clone has a single count. The chain couples TRBV4-1 to TRBJ2-7; 7 positions agree with TRBD1. The CDR3 covers 15 residues. V gave up 1 base and J gave up 2 bases; unmatched junction bases: 5. Germline V gene lookup returns CDR1 MGHRA and CDR2 YSYEKL. This chain's CDR3 is CASSQGGQVTYEQYF. DNA of the CDR3: TGCGCCAGCAGCCAAGGTGGACAGGTTACCTACGAGCAGTACTTC.

This clone appeared a few times. The CDR3 coding sequence is TGTGCCAGTAATTCTCATAGCAGGGTGAACACTGAAGCTTTCTTT. This encodes CASNSHSRVNTEAFF. The J gene is TRBJ1-1, the V gene TRBV19, with a possible D match to TRBD1 (5 bases). Germline CDR1 and CDR2: LNHDA and SQIVND (reference sequence). The length of the CDR3 is 15 residues. The V end lost 7 bases, the J end lost 0 bases, and 15 bases lay between the germline ends.

This sequence joins TRBV9 and TRBJ2-6, with a tentative D call TRBD1 (5 bases). The CDR3 consists of 15 residues. The germline V gene encodes CDR1 SGDLS and CDR2 YYNGEE. Between the trimmed V and J ends, which lost 4 bases and 4 bases, there was a span of 12 bases. The DNA for the CDR3 is TGTGCCAGCAGCCCAGGGTTCGGAGGGGCCAACGTCCTGACTTTC. The encoded protein is CASSPGFGGANVLTF.

The chain has TRBV4-1 and TRBJ2-7; 7 nucleotides line up with TRBD2. The CDR3 length is 14 residues. V was clipped by 1 base and J by 5 bases; unmatched bases: 5. The germline CDR1 and CDR2 sequences are MGHRA and YSYEKL. CDR3 coding DNA: TGCGCCAGCAGCCAAGGGGGGGGGATAGACGAGCAGTACTTC. It encodes CASSQGGGIDEQYF.

In this sample, this clone turned up a few times. The chain has TRBV9 and TRBJ2-2, with a possible D match to TRBD1 (5 bases). Germline V gene sequence: CDR1 SGDLS, CDR2 YYNGEE. Trimming removed 5 bases at V and 7 bases at J, with 12 bases between. The CDR3 has 13 residues. The CDR3 DNA sequence: TGTGCCAGCAGGGGGCAGCCCGGCGGGGAGCTGTTTTTT. Residues: CASRGQPGGELFF.

This chain joins TRBV25-1 and TRBJ1-1, with D hard to call. Trimming stripped 3 bases from V and 5 bases from J, with 10 bases between. Germline V CDR1 and CDR2: MGHDK, SYGVNS. The CDR3 runs 13 residues. CDR3 region: CASSEVVSTEAFF. CDR3 DNA sequence: TGTGCCAGCAGTGAGGTGGTGAGTACTGAAGCTTTCTTT.

This chain joins TRBV7-3 and TRBJ1-2; the match to TRBD1 covers 7 bases. Trimming removed 5 bases from V and 5 bases from J; junction bases left unmatched: 5. Germline CDR1 is SGHTA and CDR2 is FQGTGA. The CDR3 has 13 residues. In DNA form, the CDR3 reads TGTGCCAGCAGCCAACCGACAGGGTATGGCTACACCTTC. This translates into CASSQPTGYGYTF.

The J gene is TRBJ1-2, the V gene TRBV4-3, with a weak D call TRBD1 (6 bases). The CDR3 covers 16 residues. V shed 0 bases and J shed 4 bases, with 15 bases lying between them. From germline, CDR1 is LGHNA and CDR2 YSLEER. CDR3: CASSQDTGHLIYGYTF. Written as DNA, the CDR3 is TGCGCCAGCAGCCAAGATACAGGGCACTTGATCTATGGCTACACCTTC.

This clone was seen a few times. V and J are TRBV5-4 and TRBJ2-1, with 7 bases identical to TRBD1. J gave up 8 bases and V 5 bases, and 13 bases lay outside the gene matches. This CDR3 is built from 15 residues. From germline, CDR1 is SGHNT and CDR2 YYREEE (reference sequence). The CDR3 DNA sequence: TGTGCCAGCAGGGAGGACAGGCCCCAGTTCCATGAGCAGTTCTTC. Translating it yields CASREDRPQFHEQFF.

The V gene is TRBV5-1, the J gene TRBJ2-5, with 7 bases aligning to TRBD1. TRBJ2-7 matches the DNA end more closely, so the J call is doubtful. Germline V gene lookup returns CDR1 SGHRS and CDR2 YFSETQ. The CDR3 loop spans 14 amino acids. The CDR3 spells CASSSGTATDEQYF. The CDR3 nucleotides read TGCGCCAGCAGCTCCGGGACAGCCACCGACGAGCAGTACTTC.

The chain links TRBV6-5 to TRBJ1-1, with 8 bases identical to TRBD1. The junction had 6 bases not matched to a gene; V was cut back by 0 bases and J by 3 bases. This CDR3 is 16 amino acids long. CDR1 is MNHEY, CDR2 SVGAGI, per germline. Written as DNA, the CDR3 is TGTGCCAGCAGTTACTCTCTGTGGGGACAGGACACTGAAGCTTTCTTT. Its translation: CASSYSLWGQDTEAFF.

This rearrangement joins TRBV7-2 to TRBJ2-3, with D perhaps TRBD2 (5 bases). CDR3 length equals 16 residues. The ends were cut back, 2 bases at V and 1 base at J, with 13 bases in the middle. Germline values: CDR1 SGHTA, CDR2 FQGNSA. CDR3 protein: CASSLLGSGGTDTQYF. CDR3 bases: TGTGCCAGCAGCTTATTGGGGAGCGGAGGCACAGATACGCAGTATTTT. Full variable domain (outside the CDR3, taken from reference TRBV7-2 and TRBJ2-3): GAGVSQSPSNKVTEKGKDVELRCDPISGHTALYWYRQSLGQGLEFLIYFQGNSAPDKSGLPSDRFSAERTGGSVSTLTIQRTQQEDSAVYLCASSLLGSGGTDTQYFGPGTRLTVL.

The chain is built from TRBV28 and TRBJ1-5, with TRBD1 as a possible D gene (5 bases). This CDR3 region has 15 residues. V was cut by 5 bases and J by 6 bases, with 17 bases left in between. Germline assignment: CDR1 MDHEN and CDR2 SYDVKM. CDR3 sequence (DNA): TGTGCCAGCAGTCCGTCGGGGGAAGGGCCTCAGCCCCAGCATTTT. It encodes CASSPSGEGPQPQHF.

The V gene is TRBV19, the J gene TRBJ2-3, with a possible D match to TRBD1 (6 bases). Germline CDR1 and CDR2: LNHDA and SQIVND (reference sequence). The V end was cut by 6 bases, the J end by 2 bases, with 12 bases between. CDR3 size: 14 residues. The CDR3 is CASRATGSTDTQYF. CDR3 sequence (DNA): TGTGCCAGTAGAGCTACAGGGTCCACAGATACGCAGTATTTT.

J is TRBJ2-1 and V is TRBV5-1, with 7 bases that match TRBD1. V lost 6 bases to trimming and J lost 5 bases; unmatched junction nucleotides: 20. The germline V gene encodes CDR1 SGHRS and CDR2 YFSETQ. The CDR3 has 18 residues. The CDR3 DNA sequence: TGCGCCAGCAACTCCCGCCCGACAGGGATAAGCGAGAACAATGAGCAGTTCTTC. Translated, it gives CASNSRPTGISENNEQFF.

The chain links TRBV5-6 to TRBJ2-7, with D tentatively TRBD2 (5 bases). This CDR3 has 12 amino acids. CDR1 is SGHDT and CDR2 is YYEEEE in the germline V gene. V dropped 5 bases and J dropped 9 bases, with 15 bases sitting between them. The CDR3 DNA reads TGTGCCAGCAGTCGGGAAGGGTCCGGGCAGTACTTC. Translation gives CASSREGSGQYF.

This chain joins TRBV20-1 and TRBJ2-7, with 7 bases matching TRBD1. CDR3 length: 11 residues. Per the germline V gene, CDR1 is DFQATT and CDR2 is SNEGSKA (reference sequence). The V and J ends lost 3 bases and 5 bases, in that order; junction bases with no gene match: 1. The CDR3 nucleotides are TGCAGTGCTAGGACAGGGAACGAGCAGTACTTC. Encoded protein: CSARTGNEQYF.

The V and J genes are TRBV6-5 and TRBJ1-5; D is unresolved. The CDR3 totals 13 residues. Trimming left V 2 bases short and J 4 bases short, with 6 bases between. CDR1 and CDR2 (germline): MNHEY, SVGAGI. CDR3 bases: TGTGCCAGCAGTTACGAGGGAAATCAGCCCCAGCATTTT. It specifies CASSYEGNQPQHF.

To note about this clone: The sample contains more than one DNA sequence encoding this CDR3. This chain uses TRBV7-3 with TRBJ1-1; a possible D gene is TRBD1 (5 bases). The CDR3 is 14 residues long. Trimming stripped 2 bases from V and 1 base from J, with 8 bases between. CDR1 and CDR2 (germline): SGHTA, FQGTGA. For the CDR3, the DNA is TGTGCCAGCAGCTTAGGCCAGGGGAACACTGAAGCTTTCTTT. Its protein product is CASSLGQGNTEAFF.

The rearrangement joins TRBV7-9 to TRBJ1-5; tentatively, D is TRBD1 (6 bases). CDR3 size: 16 residues. Germline values: CDR1 SEHNR, CDR2 FQNEAQ (reference sequence). With 2 bases removed from V and 6 bases from J, the gap between germline ends came to 17 bases. The CDR3 DNA reads as TGTGCCAGCAGCTTAAGCAACCAGGGGCTACGTCAGCCCCAGCATTTT. Translated: CASSLSNQGLRQPQHF.

The chain couples TRBV2 to TRBJ1-4; D is possibly TRBD1 (6 bases). Germline CDR1 and CDR2: SNHLY and FYNNEI. Trimming took 7 bases from V and 0 from J, leaving 15 bases between them. This CDR3 is 16 amino acids long. The CDR3 loop reads CASTPQGGATNEKLFF. The CDR3 coding sequence is TGTGCCAGCACCCCCCAAGGGGGAGCAACTAATGAAAAACTGTTTTTT.

CDR3 protein: CASSRPTGSKDGYTF. CDR3 nucleotides: TGTGCCAGCAGTCGCCCGACAGGGAGTAAGGATGGCTACACCTTC. The V gene is TRBV28, the J gene TRBJ1-2; TRBD1 matches 7 bases. Germline-derived CDR1 and CDR2 are MDHEN and SYDVKM. J gave up 6 bases and V 5 bases, and 12 bases lay outside the gene matches. The CDR3 totals 15 residues.